This T cell receptor beta chain was captured in a study of T cell responses to AZD1222 COVID-19 vaccine. Overall study context: Second doses that came at about 4 or about 12 weeks were put together.

As concerns this clone: As yet, its antigen is unknown.

This table comes from immunoSEQ multiplex PCR, and its TCRdb copy is limited to in-frame clones, with some not included. This sample has about 99,000 clones; roughly 88% occur once, and the top ten carry around 3%. General study points: A mostly white British donor set with more females was recruited, and clonal diversity was possibly underestimated. Scientists sampled the repertoires only once the peak T cell response had passed.

The V end lost 3 bases, the J end lost 5 bases, and 8 bases lay between the germline ends. The CDR3 sequence is 13 residues long. Per germline, CDR1 SGHTA and CDR2 FQGNSA. Here the sequenced sample was peripheral blood, taken on day 0 of AZD1222 vaccination. The TCR originated in an adult in good health. The chain uses TRBV7-2 and TRBJ2-4; D perhaps matches TRBD2 (6 bases). The CDR3 region has the DNA TGTGCCAGCAGCTTTGGCGGGGAAAACATTCAGTACTTC. Translated: CASSFGGENIQYF.